A selection of T cell receptor beta chains follows, all from one sample in a study of cytomegalovirus exposure and HLA in healthy donors. Only in-frame clones appear in the TCRdb table, and some are missing; sequencing was by immunoSEQ multiplex PCR. There are over 80,000 clones in the sample; about three quarters occur only once, and roughly 3.5% lies in the top ten. The sequencing input was PBMCs. All receptors derive from a man in his forties in good health and CMV-seronegative. Each CDR3 is given with its conserved first and last residue. A D gene is named only where the DNA matches it firmly. Only some rows state a clone size, as once, few, many or a class for expanded clones.

TRBV6-5	TRBJ1-1	NA	TRBD1	TGTGCCAGCAGTTACTCGAAAGGACAGGGGCCCCCTGAAGCTTTCTTT	CASSYSKGQGPPEAFF
TRBV28	TRBJ2-7	NA	TRBD2	TGTGCCAGCAGTGAAGTAGCGGGGGGGTCCTACGAGCAGTACTTC	CASSEVAGGSYEQYF
TRBV19	TRBJ1-5	NA	NA	TGTGCCAGTAGAGACGCTTGGACAGATAGCAATCAGCCCCAGCATTTT	CASRDAWTDSNQPQHF
TRBV7-9	TRBJ2-2	NA	TRBD2	TGTGCCAGCAGCTTTACTAGCGGATACACCGGGGAGCTGTTTTTT	CASSFTSGYTGELFF
TRBV5-1	TRBJ2-4	NA	TRBD2	TGCGCCAGCAGCTTGGCCCCGGGACTAGCGGGGGAGCTAGCCAAAAACATTCAGTACTTC	CASSLAPGLAGELAKNIQYF
TRBV29-1	TRBJ1-1	NA	NA	TGCAGCACCAAGGACATGACAGACACTGAAGCTTTCTTT	CSTKDMTDTEAFF
TRBV6-1	TRBJ2-7	NA	TRBD1	TGTGCCAGCAGTCCACCTGACAGGGGGGGTTACGAGCAGTACTTC	CASSPPDRGGYEQYF
TRBV7-9	TRBJ2-5	NA	TRBD1	TGTGCCAGCAGCTTAACGGACAGGGAAGAGACCCAGTACTTC	CASSLTDREETQYF
TRBV5-4	TRBJ2-2	NA	NA	TGTGCCAGCAGCTTGGACGGGGTCGGGGAGCTGTTTTTT	CASSLDGVGELFF
TRBV6-5	TRBJ1-1	NA	NA	TGTGCCAGCAGTTACAGGTGGGGGCAAGCTTTCTTT	CASSYRWGQAFF
TRBV6-4	TRBJ2-3	NA	TRBD1	TGTGCCAGCAGCCTCCGGGACAGAAGCACAGATACGCAGTATTTT	CASSLRDRSTDTQYF
TRBV19	TRBJ2-3	NA	NA	TGTGCCACCTCTAGGCCCCCTGGCACAGATACGCAGTATTTT	CATSRPPGTDTQYF
TRBV9	TRBJ1-1	few	NA	TGTGCCAGCAGCGCGACGGGGAACACTGAAGCTTTCTTT	CASSATGNTEAFF
TRBV7-9	TRBJ2-1	NA	NA	TGTGCCAGCAGCCCTTGGGGGCGAGAGGATGAGCAGTTCTTC	CASSPWGREDEQFF
TRBV5-6	TRBJ2-7	NA	TRBD2	TGTGCCAGCAGCCTTATGGGGGGGGACGAGCAGTACTTC	CASSLMGGDEQYF
TRBV30	TRBJ1-5	NA	NA	TGTGCCTGGAGTGTTGAGGAACACAACAATCAGCCCCAGCATTTT	CAWSVEEHNNQPQHF
TRBV7-8	TRBJ1-3	NA	NA	TGTGCCAGCAGCTTAGAGCCCCAAGCAGGAAACACCATATATTTT	CASSLEPQAGNTIYF
TRBV7-9	TRBJ2-7	NA	TRBD2	TGTGCCAGCAGCTTAATCGGGACTAGCGGATACGAGCAGTACTTC	CASSLIGTSGYEQYF
TRBV20-1	TRBJ1-5	NA	NA	TGCAGTGCTGCCGACAGACGGGCCCAGCATTTT	CSAADRRAQHF
TRBV7-2	TRBJ2-5	NA	TRBD1	TGTGCCAGCAGCCCAGGACAGGGGGCGTGGGAGACCCAGTACTTC	CASSPGQGAWETQYF
TRBV4-2	TRBJ1-3	NA	NA	TGTGCCAGCAGCCAAGTTGAGTCTGGAAACACCATATATTTT	CASSQVESGNTIYF
TRBV30	TRBJ1-5	NA	TRBD1	TGTGCCTGGAGTGGGCAGGGGGCAACGGCTCAGCCCCAGCATTTT	CAWSGQGATAQPQHF
TRBV7-9	TRBJ1-2	NA	NA	TGTGCCAGCAGCTTATGGCAGGGAGGAAATGGCTACACCTTC	CASSLWQGGNGYTF
TRBV7-8	TRBJ2-7	NA	TRBD2	TGTGCCAGCAGAGCTCGAGGACTAGCGGGGGGAAGCTCCTACGAGCAGTACTTC	CASRARGLAGGSSYEQYF
TRBV13	TRBJ2-1	NA	NA	TGTGCCAGCAGCTTAGAAGCGACCACCTACAATGAGCAGTTCTTC	CASSLEATTYNEQFF
TRBV7-2	TRBJ1-4	NA	TRBD1	TGTGCCAGCAGCTCGGACAGGACGACAACTAATGAAAAACTGTTTTTT	CASSSDRTTTNEKLFF
TRBV2	TRBJ2-7	few	NA	TGTGCCAGCAGCTCCGGCTCCTACGAGCAGTACTTC	CASSSGSYEQYF
TRBV11-1	TRBJ2-1	NA	TRBD1	TGTGCCAGCAGTACCGGGACAGGGTACGAGCAGTTCTTC	CASSTGTGYEQFF
TRBV5-1	TRBJ2-2	NA	TRBD1	TGCGCCAGCAGCTTGGTAGCAGGGGGATCCGGGGAGCTGTTTTTT	CASSLVAGGSGELFF
TRBV9	TRBJ2-7	NA	NA	TGTGCCAGCAGCGTTGGAGGAGGTCCCTACGAGCAGTACTTC	CASSVGGGPYEQYF
TRBV30	TRBJ2-7	NA	TRBD1	TGTGCCTGGGAAAAGAGGACAGGGAGTTACGAGCAGTACTTC	CAWEKRTGSYEQYF
TRBV11-2	TRBJ1-2	NA	NA	TGTGCCAGCAGCTTAGGCGGGACTCCTAACTATGGCTACACCTTC	CASSLGGTPNYGYTF
TRBV4-2	TRBJ1-2	NA	TRBD1	TGTGCCAGCAGCCGGGACAGAGACTACACTAACTATGGCTACACCTTC	CASSRDRDYTNYGYTF
TRBV7-8	TRBJ2-5	NA	TRBD1	TGTGCCAGCAGCTTGGACAGGGAAGAGACCCAGTACTTC	CASSLDREETQYF
TRBV9	TRBJ1-2	once	TRBD1	TGTGCCAGCAGCGTAGGGGGAGGGTCGACAGGGGCTTATGGCTACACCTTC	CASSVGGGSTGAYGYTF
TRBV2	TRBJ2-2	NA	NA	TGCAAATCCTACAGGGAACCGAACACCGGGGAGCTGTTTTTT	CKSYREPNTGELFF
TRBV7-2	TRBJ2-2	NA	TRBD2	TGTGCCAGCAGCTTGGTGTCTAGCGGGGGTTATCGTAGCACCGGGGAGCTGTTTTTT	CASSLVSSGGYRSTGELFF
TRBV11-2	TRBJ1-2	NA	NA	TGTGCCAGCAGCTCGTTAGAATCCCGTAACTATGGCTACACCTTC	CASSSLESRNYGYTF
TRBV11-3	TRBJ2-1	NA	NA	TGTGCCAGCAGCTTATGGCGGGGGCACAATGAGCAGTTCTTC	CASSLWRGHNEQFF
TRBV2	TRBJ1-1	NA	NA	TGTGCCAGCAGTGAGGGTGCGGGCACTGAAGCTTTCTTT	CASSEGAGTEAFF
TRBV28	TRBJ2-6	NA	TRBD1	TGTGCCAGCAGAAATCAGGGGGCCTCTGGGGCCAACGTCCTGACTTTC	CASRNQGASGANVLTF
TRBV7-9	TRBJ2-7	few	NA	TGTGCCAGCAGCACCACCCGGGGATCCTACGAGCAGTACTTC	CASSTTRGSYEQYF
TRBV5-6	TRBJ1-3	few	NA	TGTGCCAGCAGCGCGGGAAACTCTGGAAACACCATATATTTT	CASSAGNSGNTIYF
TRBV5-4	TRBJ1-6	few	NA	TGTGCCAGCAGCTTGGATCTGGGGGCAAATTCACCCCTCCACTTT	CASSLDLGANSPLHF
TRBV2	TRBJ2-3	NA	NA	TGTGCCAGCTCCAAGGACATTGGCACAGATACGCAGTATTTT	CASSKDIGTDTQYF
TRBV6-6	TRBJ1-4	NA	TRBD1	TGTGCCAGCATTGCGACCGGGACAGGGGATGAAAAACTGTTTTTT	CASIATGTGDEKLFF
TRBV5-1	TRBJ2-7	NA	NA	TGCGCCAGCAGCCAATCAGGATCTTCCTACGAGCAGTACTTC	CASSQSGSSYEQYF
TRBV29-1	TRBJ1-2	NA	NA	TGCAGCGTTGAAGATCGGAGGGATGGCTACACCTTC	CSVEDRRDGYTF
TRBV5-4	TRBJ2-7	NA	NA	TGTGCCAGCAGCTCTGCAGGAGCCCGGGGAAGGGAGCAGTACTTC	CASSSAGARGREQYF
TRBV5-1	TRBJ1-6	few	NA	TGCGCCAGCAGCGGCGGGACCGAGTATAATTCACCCCTCCACTTT	CASSGGTEYNSPLHF
TRBV27	TRBJ1-2	once	TRBD1	TGTGCCAGCAGTCCGGGGACAGGGGCTAACTATGGCTACACCTTC	CASSPGTGANYGYTF
TRBV4-3	TRBJ1-4	few	NA	TGCGCCAGCAGCCAAGATCTCTCCGAAAAACTGTTTTTT	CASSQDLSEKLFF
TRBV5-1	TRBJ2-7	NA	NA	TGCGCCAGCAGCCGCGTAGGGCAGGGCTACGAGCAGTACTTC	CASSRVGQGYEQYF
TRBV11-3	TRBJ2-5	NA	TRBD2	TGTGCCAGCAGCTTCGGGCAGGGAGGGGCCCAGTACTTC	CASSFGQGGAQYF